The rows below give T cell receptor beta chains drawn from one sample of a study of cytomegalovirus exposure and HLA in healthy donors. The protocol was immunoSEQ multiplex PCR, while the TCRdb copy is restricted to in-frame clones and leaves out a portion. The sample has about 120,000 clones; roughly 80% are singletons. The sample was PBMCs. These receptors were taken from a female donor in good health and CMV-seronegative. The CDR3 runs from the conserved cysteine through the conserved F or W. D genes are given only for firm matches. Size tells how often a clone was seen (once, few, many) or the class of an expanded clone, and some rows leave it out.

j_call d_call v_call clone_size cdr3_length cdr3_aa cdr3_nt
TRBJ2-2 NA TRBV10-2 NA 12 CASSSPTGELFF TGCGCCAGCTCAAGCCCCACCGGGGAGCTGTTTTTT
TRBJ1-1 TRBD1 TRBV4-1 few 16 CASSQEVGTANTEAFF TGCGCCAGCAGCCAAGAGGTCGGGACAGCGAACACTGAAGCTTTCTTT
TRBJ1-2 NA TRBV6-1 NA 17 CASGGEWRTVPPYGYTF TGTGCCAGCGGTGGGGAGTGGAGGACAGTTCCGCCCTATGGCTACACCTTC
TRBJ2-3 TRBD2 TRBV10-3 NA 16 CAISLRERGLTDTQYF TGTGCCATCAGCCTACGCGAGCGGGGACTCACAGATACGCAGTATTTT
TRBJ1-6 NA TRBV7-2 NA 14 CASSRDFINSPLHF TGTGCCAGCAGCCGGGACTTCATTAATTCACCCCTCCACTTT
TRBJ2-7 NA TRBV7-7 NA 15 CASSLHLGGNYEQYF TGTGCTAGCAGCCTCCATCTGGGGGGAAACTACGAGCAGTACTTC
TRBJ1-1 NA TRBV19 NA 15 CASSIPTGMNTEAFF TGTGCCAGTAGTATACCGACGGGGATGAACACTGAAGCTTTCTTT
TRBJ2-1 TRBD2 TRBV29-1 NA 14 CSAGGLGPGDEQFF TGCAGCGCCGGGGGACTAGGTCCTGGTGATGAGCAGTTCTTC
TRBJ1-3 NA TRBV19 NA 16 CASSIRIALSGNTIYF TGTGCCAGTAGTATACGAATAGCACTCTCTGGAAACACCATATATTTT
TRBJ1-2 TRBD1 TRBV6-5 few 14 CASSLGQGNYGYTF TGTGCCAGCAGTCTCGGACAGGGCAACTATGGCTACACCTTC
TRBJ1-1 TRBD1 TRBV2 NA 16 CASSNRQGMLNTEAFF TGTGCCAGCAGTAATCGACAGGGGATGCTGAACACTGAAGCTTTCTTT
TRBJ2-1 TRBD2 TRBV19 NA 18 CASSRGLAGGPSYNEQFF TGTGCCAGTAGTAGGGGACTAGCGGGGGGGCCCTCCTACAATGAGCAGTTCTTC
TRBJ1-1 TRBD1 TRBV30 NA 13 CAWRRTGNTEAFF TGTGCCTGGAGACGGACAGGAAACACTGAAGCTTTCTTT
TRBJ2-3 NA TRBV5-4 NA 15 CASSWGVAKRGTQYF TGTGCCAGCAGCTGGGGCGTCGCTAAGCGCGGTACGCAGTATTTT
TRBJ2-7 TRBD2 TRBV10-3 NA 13 CAIRAGGAYEQYF TGTGCCATCCGAGCGGGGGGAGCCTACGAGCAGTACTTC
TRBJ2-2 NA TRBV5-7 NA 14 CASSVGRGRGELFF TGTGCCAGCAGCGTTGGTAGGGGAAGGGGGGAGCTGTTTTTT
TRBJ1-2 NA TRBV6-5 NA 14 CASSYSNYGNGYTF TGTGCCAGCAGTTACTCGAATTACGGGAATGGCTACACCTTC
TRBJ1-2 NA TRBV5-1 once 12 CARPPLNYGYTF TGCGCCAGGCCTCCACTTAACTATGGCTACACCTTC
TRBJ2-1 TRBD2 TRBV7-9 NA 15 CASSLGLAGDNEQFF TGTGCCAGCAGCCTGGGACTAGCGGGGGATAATGAGCAGTTCTTC
TRBJ1-5 NA TRBV6-1 once 11 CASSEASPQHF TGTGCCAGCAGTGAAGCCTCGCCCCAGCATTTT
TRBJ2-3 NA TRBV6-5 NA 13 CASQDSSTDTQYF TGTGCCAGCCAGGATTCTAGCACAGATACGCAGTATTTT
TRBJ2-3 NA TRBV10-3 NA 13 CASAREEEDTQYF TGTGCCTCAGCCAGGGAGGAGGAGGATACGCAGTATTTT
TRBJ2-1 TRBD2 TRBV13 NA 15 CASSLGLISGGKQFF TGTGCCAGCAGCTTAGGCCTTATTAGCGGGGGGAAGCAGTTCTTC
TRBJ2-1 NA TRBV4-1 NA 18 CASSQVWRGGFPYNEQFF TGCGCCAGCAGCCAAGTATGGAGGGGGGGCTTCCCCTACAATGAGCAGTTCTTC
TRBJ2-1 NA TRBV19 NA 15 CASSTRTYSYNEQFF TGTGCCAGTAGTACTCGTACTTACTCCTACAATGAGCAGTTCTTC
TRBJ1-1 NA TRBV4-1 NA 14 CASSLDRRGYEAFF TGCGCCAGCAGCCTGGACCGAAGAGGGTATGAAGCTTTCTTT